One TCR beta chain is described in this entry. This receptor's antigen is unknown. It has no much larger one-base neighbor in the sample; base qualities were not kept. The V end gives up 6 bases and the J end 4 bases, leaving 9 bases in the junction not matched to a gene. Looking up the germline V gene yields CDR1 MDHEN and CDR2 SYDVKM. The CDR3 contains 15 residues, cysteine and phenylalanine counted. Here the CDR3 DNA is all that survives: 45 bases in frame from base 1. The data stem from a study of blood T cell repertoires in COVID-19 (dated by TCRdb to 2020 to 2022). Background on the whole study: Samples from collaborators originated in the United States, Italy and Spain and spanned both the acute and convalescent phases of COVID-19. The samples were drawn from two sources: the first 160 participants of the ongoing ImmuneRACE study, and fewer than 1,500 subjects contributed by 6 global collaborators. The sample metadata nearly always contained a de-identified subject ID, COVID-19 status, age in years and sex. Where available, HLA class I and class II types were obtained from metadata supplied by the sample provider rather than from assay-based typing. The dataset comprised deeply sampled blood TCRbeta repertoires from subjects exposed to, actively infected with, or recovered from COVID-19. The material from the prospective study consisted of cDNA or gDNA derived from T cells, B-cell-depleted T cells, or PBMCs. The repertoires were released in a freely available public database intended as a resource for research on the immune response to SARS-CoV-2.

Here is what the overall study found, with its caveats: The quantity of clinical and demographic metadata differed by source and by participant and was supplied without curation.

Participants in the prospective study were enrolled through a virtual design, were aged about 18 to 89 years, and lived in roughly 25 United States geographic areas. In the prospective study, participants were assigned to cohorts based on the clinical history participants reported in a screening survey and a study questionnaire. For ImmuneRACE Cohort 3, a participant was defined as recovered based on two consecutive negative NP/OP PCR tests, clearance by a healthcare professional, or resolution of symptoms. In the prospective study, mobile phlebotomists collected whole blood, serum and a nasopharyngeal or oropharyngeal swab from each participant. Additional blood draws and questionnaires over an approximately two-month period could optionally be provided by prospective study participants. Blood samples from the prospective study were shipped frozen or at room temperature prior to DNA extraction.

TCRbeta CDR3 regions were amplified from genomic DNA using the immunoSEQ Assay, a bias-controlled multiplex PCR. The original pipeline was this. Within the assay, amplification of reference gene primers was used to estimate how many nucleated cells each sample contained. Sequence reads were collapsed and filtered to measure the absolute abundance of every unique TCRbeta CDR3 rearrangement. Productive Simpson clonality was computed per sample as the square root of Simpson's diversity index over productive rearrangements. TCRdb's version of the immuneACCESS table is confined to in-frame rearrangements and falls short of the full clone set. An unresolved V gene accounts for under half of the shortfall where checked; the remainder is of unknown origin. The DNA was the basis for D and trimming; V, J and clone size are from that table. The sample data list about 220,000 clones, and about four fifths of these were observed just once. The ten largest clones add up to approximately 3.1% of the sample.

Material: PBMCs or T cells enriched from blood (not recorded which). Recombination linked TRBV28 to TRBJ1-3, and 7 bases in between align with TRBD1. This sequence originates from a woman aged 60 to 75 who had recovered from COVID-19. The CDR3 has the sequence CASSAPGTAGNTIYF. The sequenced DNA is TGTGCCAGCAGCGCCCCCGGGACAGCAGGAAACACCATATATTTT. With the portions outside the CDR3 filled from the reference TRBV28 and TRBJ1-3 genes, the complete variable region becomes DVKVTQSSRYLVKRTGEKVFLECVQDMDHENMFWYRQDPGLGLRLIYFSYDVKMKEKGDIPEGYSVSREKKERFSLILESASTNQTSMYLCASSAPGTAGNTIYFGEGSWLTVV.